These 2 T cell receptor beta chains originate from one sample sequenced in a study of OX40 agonist ivuxolimab in advanced cancers. Only in-frame clones appear in the TCRdb table, and some are missing; sequencing was by immunoSEQ multiplex PCR. The table lists fewer than 80,000 clones, about nine tenths of them singletons, with about 2% in the top ten. The specimen comprised CD4+ or CD8+ T cells sorted from blood, sampled in a trial of the OX40 agonist ivuxolimab. These TCRs come from an adult with an advanced solid tumor such as melanoma, head and neck, liver or kidney cancer.

V is TRBV7-2 and J is TRBJ1-5; perhaps TRBD1 as D (6 bases). V gave up 2 bases and J gave up 6 bases, with 8 bases separating them. CDR3 length equals 13 residues. Germline V lookup: CDR1 SGHTA, CDR2 FQGNSA. Here the CDR3 reads CASSLRGPQPQHF. In DNA, the CDR3 is TGTGCCAGCAGCTTACGGGGGCCTCAGCCCCAGCATTTT.

V and J are TRBV18 and TRBJ1-5; 7 bases map to TRBD1. Germline lookup yields CDR1 KGHSH and CDR2 LQKENI. The CDR3 consists of 15 residues. Germline trimming cut 5 bases from V and 5 bases from J; bases unmatched to any gene: 9. The CDR3 is CASSSIRDSDQPQHF. The CDR3, as DNA: TGTGCCAGCTCATCAATCCGGGACAGTGATCAGCCCCAGCATTTT.